This TCR beta chain appears in the sequencing data of a study of long-term antiretroviral therapy in people with HIV. General study results and limits: Even long-term ART left TRB diversity below transplant donor controls, despite gains.

A v3.0 immunoSEQ assay was performed at survey level. Generated by immunoSEQ multiplex PCR, the TCRdb table keeps only in-frame clones and is missing some. The repertoire consists of 20,000 to 25,000 clones, with approximately 90% occurring once and the leading ten covering roughly 7%. From germline, CDR1 is SGHTA and CDR2 FQGNSA. Trimming shortened V by 1 base and J by 2 bases, and 13 bases separated the two germline ends. This CDR3 is built from 16 residues. On this clone: As yet, its antigen is unknown.

The receptor was derived from a woman in her 30s with HIV. The chain combines TRBV7-2 with TRBJ2-3, with D possibly TRBD2 on 7 matching bases. The input for sequencing was unsorted PBMCs, taken 1.8 years before starting antiretroviral therapy. Written as DNA, the CDR3 is TGTGCCAGCAGCTTAGTAGGGGGGGGGTCCACAGATACGCAGTATTTT. As protein: CASSLVGGGSTDTQYF.